This T cell receptor beta chain is drawn from a study of blood T cell repertoires in COVID-19. In the study overall: Sample material is recorded as cDNA or gDNA derived from T cells, B-cell-depleted T cells, or PBMCs.

Per the original data handling: Reference gene primer amplification gave nucleated cell count estimates. Only in-frame clones appear in the TCRdb table, and some are missing; sequencing was by immunoSEQ multiplex PCR. That table supplies the V and J calls and clone size; D and trimming were determined from the DNA. The table lists a few hundred thousand clones, 75% to 90% of them singletons, with under 9.5% in the top ten. Germline loops: CDR1 PRHDT, CDR2 FYEKMQ (reference sequence). The CDR3 runs to 18 residues. V was clipped by 5 bases and J by 4 bases; unmatched bases: 11. Which cohort a participant joined came from the clinical history participants gave. Donors of Cohort 3 who recovered were those that had two negative PCRs, clearance, or symptom resolution.

Sequencing used PBMCs or T cells enriched from blood (not recorded which). J is TRBJ1-6 and V is TRBV13; TRBD1 matches at 10 bases. This clonotype originated in a man in his forties who had recovered from COVID-19. The DNA of the CDR3 is TGTGCCAGCAGCCCACGAGGGACAGGGGCCCCGTATAATTCACCCCTCCACTTT. Protein: CASSPRGTGAPYNSPLHF.